This TCR beta chain came from a study of T cell responses to AZD1222 COVID-19 vaccine. Study as a whole: Researchers grouped second doses given at about 4 or about 12 weeks into one pool. Study findings and constraints: Baseline testing showed seropositivity in only six AZD1222 recipients. Increased Spike-specific TCR breadth and depth were observed after two AZD1222 doses. CD4 TCRs associated with vaccination spanned spike, dominating at 160-218 and 743-854.

Assay used: immunoSEQ multiplex PCR; TCRdb lists only in-frame clones, some missing. The table includes about 170,000 clones, 90% detected once. V was pared by 1 base and J by 5 bases, with 9 bases between. Looked up from germline, CDR1 is SGHTS and CDR2 is YDEGEE. This CDR3 is built from 13 residues. As to this clone: The target antigen is unknown.

Sequenced material: peripheral blood, taken on day 0 of AZD1222 vaccination. V is TRBV5-8 and J is TRBJ1-1; no reliable D call. This receptor was identified in an adult in good health. The CDR3 sequence: CASSLLGRTEAFF. CDR3 DNA sequence: TGTGCCAGCAGCTTGCTGGGGAGAACTGAAGCTTTCTTT.